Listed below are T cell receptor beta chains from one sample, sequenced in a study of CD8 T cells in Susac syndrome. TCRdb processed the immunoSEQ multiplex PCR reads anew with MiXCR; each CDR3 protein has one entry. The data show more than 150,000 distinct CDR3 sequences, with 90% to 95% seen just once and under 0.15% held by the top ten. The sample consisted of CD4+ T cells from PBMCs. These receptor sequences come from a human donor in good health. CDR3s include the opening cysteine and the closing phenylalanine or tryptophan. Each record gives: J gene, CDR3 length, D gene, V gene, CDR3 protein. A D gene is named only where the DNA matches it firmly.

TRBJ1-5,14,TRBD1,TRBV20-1,CSARGQLSNQPQHF
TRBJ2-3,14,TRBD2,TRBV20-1,CSARLAGETDTQYF
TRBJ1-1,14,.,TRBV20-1,CSATQQGPGTEAFF
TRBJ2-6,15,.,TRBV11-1,CASSPRGQGANVLTF
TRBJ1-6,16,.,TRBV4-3,CASTSLWRPYNSPLHF
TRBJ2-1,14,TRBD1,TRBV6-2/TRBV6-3,CASGRDRVYNEQFF
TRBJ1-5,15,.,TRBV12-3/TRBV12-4,CASSPQGWGNQPQHF
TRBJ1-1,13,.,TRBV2,CATTGNGNTEAFF
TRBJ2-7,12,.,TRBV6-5,CASSLGQGEQYF
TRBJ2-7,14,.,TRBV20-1,CSAQDSHPSYEQYF
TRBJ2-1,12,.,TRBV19,CASPYKGSEQFF
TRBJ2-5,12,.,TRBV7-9,CASAGSQETQYF
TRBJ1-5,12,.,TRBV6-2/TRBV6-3,CASSYGEMPQHF
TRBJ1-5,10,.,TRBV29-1,CSTGPQPQHF
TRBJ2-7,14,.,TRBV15,CATSRGFSSYEQYF
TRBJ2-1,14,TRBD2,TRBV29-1,CSVRLAGGPNEQFF
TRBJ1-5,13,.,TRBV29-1,CSAKGGWDQPQHF
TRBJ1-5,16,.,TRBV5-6,CASSLGTGGRSQPQHF
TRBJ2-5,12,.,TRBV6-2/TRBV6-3,CASSEGGETQYF
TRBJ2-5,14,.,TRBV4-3,CASSQETGTETQYF
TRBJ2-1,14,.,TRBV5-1,CASSWMGVTNEQFF
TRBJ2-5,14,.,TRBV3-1,CASSQSDAGETQYF
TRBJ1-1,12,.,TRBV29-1,CSVETLGTEAFF
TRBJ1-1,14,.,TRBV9,CASSVERVNTEAFF
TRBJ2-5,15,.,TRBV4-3,CASSQLGGAQETQYF
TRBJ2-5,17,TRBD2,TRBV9,CASSGRPGTSGQETQYF
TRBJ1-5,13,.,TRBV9,CASSADTNQPQHF
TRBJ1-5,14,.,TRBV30,CAWSEAHLNQPQHF
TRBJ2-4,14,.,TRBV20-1,CSARADLHKNIQYF
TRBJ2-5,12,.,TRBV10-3,CAISYGQETQYF
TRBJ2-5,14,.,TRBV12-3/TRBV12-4,CASSLDTGQETQYF
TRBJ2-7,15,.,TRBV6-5,CASKKVRLGTYEQYF
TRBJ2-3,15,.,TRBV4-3,CASSLSGTSTDTQYF
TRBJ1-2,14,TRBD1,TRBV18,CASSPQGENYGYTF
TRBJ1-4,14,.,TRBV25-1,CASSDPPTNEKLFF
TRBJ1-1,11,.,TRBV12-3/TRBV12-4,CASSQRAEAFF
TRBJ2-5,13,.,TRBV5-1,CASSLTVQETQYF
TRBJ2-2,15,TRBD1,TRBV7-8,CASSFVTGGTGELFF
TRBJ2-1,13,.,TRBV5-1,CASSLGGLNEQFF
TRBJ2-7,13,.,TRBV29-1,CSVAARGGYEQYF
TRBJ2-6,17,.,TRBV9,CASSVDGAASGANVLTF
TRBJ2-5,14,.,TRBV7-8,CASSFIWPPETQYF
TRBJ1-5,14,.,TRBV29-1,CSVVTGNSNQPQHF
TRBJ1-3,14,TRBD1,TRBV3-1,CASSKDRGRDTIYF
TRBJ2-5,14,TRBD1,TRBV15,CATSRGTGRETQYF
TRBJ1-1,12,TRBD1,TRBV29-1,CSAGQENTEAFF
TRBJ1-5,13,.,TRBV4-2,CASSQVQEQPQHF
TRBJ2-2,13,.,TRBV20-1,CSAKDRHTGELFF
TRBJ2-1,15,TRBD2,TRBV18,CASSFSQRGYNEQFF
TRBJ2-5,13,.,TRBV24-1,CATSGGPQETQYF
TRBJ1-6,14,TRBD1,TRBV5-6,CASSVTGSGSPLHF
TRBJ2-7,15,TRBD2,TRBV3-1,CASSPAAGGTYEQYF
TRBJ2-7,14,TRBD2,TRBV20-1,CSAAGTSGGTEQYF
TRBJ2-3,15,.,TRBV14,CASSQVRPLTDTQYF
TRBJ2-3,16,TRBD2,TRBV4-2,CASSPLTSGGADTQYF
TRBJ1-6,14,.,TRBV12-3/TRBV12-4,CASSLTANNSPLHF
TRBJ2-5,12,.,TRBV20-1,CSTGSGGETQYF